This T cell receptor (beta chain) originates from a study of blood T cell repertoires in COVID-19. Study as a whole: COVID-19 samples, acute and convalescent, were from the United States, Italy and Spain. PBMCs, B-cell-depleted T cells, or T cells were the source of the cDNA or gDNA that made up the material.

As concerns this clone: Germline and junction disagree at one end, which may indicate a read error.

The CDR3 has 14 amino acids. CDR1 is SGDLS, CDR2 YYNGEE, per germline. Authors' analysis steps: Amplification with reference gene primers provided the estimates of nucleated cell counts. Profiling relied on immunoSEQ multiplex PCR, and the TCRdb table lists in-frame clones only, not all of them. The V and J calls and clone size were taken over from that table, and D and trimming were inferred from the DNA. Of almost 55,000 clones in the sample, 88% were seen once. What was sequenced was peripheral blood. This clonotype originated in a human donor in a cohort sampled during active COVID-19. The chain joins TRBV9 to TRBJ2-7; TRBD2 aligns across 8 bases. The CDR3 region is CASSEGTSTVDMDF. The CDR3, as DNA: TGTGCCAGCAGCGAAGGGACTAGTACGGTTGATATGGACTTC.